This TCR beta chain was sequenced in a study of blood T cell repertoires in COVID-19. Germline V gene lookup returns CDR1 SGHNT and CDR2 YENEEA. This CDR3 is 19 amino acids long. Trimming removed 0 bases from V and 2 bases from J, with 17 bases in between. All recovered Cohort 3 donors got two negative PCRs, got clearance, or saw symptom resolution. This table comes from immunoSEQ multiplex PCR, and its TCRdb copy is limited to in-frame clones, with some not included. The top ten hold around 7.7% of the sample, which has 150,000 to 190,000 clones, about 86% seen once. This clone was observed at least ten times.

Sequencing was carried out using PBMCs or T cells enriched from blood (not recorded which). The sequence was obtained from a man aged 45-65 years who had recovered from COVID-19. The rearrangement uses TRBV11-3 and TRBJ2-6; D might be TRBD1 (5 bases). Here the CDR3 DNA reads TGTGCCAGCAGCTTAGACTTCGCAGGGCTGAAACCTGGGGCCAACGTCCTGACTTTC. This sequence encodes CASSLDFAGLKPGANVLTF.